Below are 2 T cell receptor beta chains sequenced from a single sample in a study of Graves' ophthalmopathy and Graves' hyperthyroidism. Researchers took RNA transcripts and amplified TCR beta CDR3 regions from them. HTBI-primed RT-PCR formed the first round, and a multiplex PCR formed the second. From the multiplex PCR reads, TCRdb called clonotypes with MiXCR, one entry per CDR3 protein. The profile shows about 740,000 distinct CDR3 sequences, roughly two fifths of them singletons. The sequenced material came from peripheral blood. These receptor sequences come from an adult man with Graves' ophthalmopathy.

This clonotype has at least ten counts. The CDR3 DNA follows: TGCAGTGCTAGGTCCCTCTACGAGCAGTACTTC. Its protein is CSARSLYEQYF. V and J are TRBV20-1 and TRBJ2-7, with no clear D. CDR1 DFQATT and CDR2 SNEGSKA come from the germline V gene (reference sequence). The V and J ends lost 3 bases and 3 bases respectively, with 6 bases between them. The CDR3 has 11 amino acids.

This clonotype appeared many times. CDR3 sequence reads: CASSHSGRNDEKLFF. As DNA, the CDR3 is TGTGCCAGCAGCCACTCCGGCAGAAATGATGAAAAACTGTTTTTT. The chain joins TRBV7-2 to TRBJ1-4; D ambiguous. Germline values: CDR1 SGHTA, CDR2 FQGNSA. The CDR3 is 15 amino acids. V was shortened by 5 bases and J by 6 bases, with 16 bases between the two germline ends.